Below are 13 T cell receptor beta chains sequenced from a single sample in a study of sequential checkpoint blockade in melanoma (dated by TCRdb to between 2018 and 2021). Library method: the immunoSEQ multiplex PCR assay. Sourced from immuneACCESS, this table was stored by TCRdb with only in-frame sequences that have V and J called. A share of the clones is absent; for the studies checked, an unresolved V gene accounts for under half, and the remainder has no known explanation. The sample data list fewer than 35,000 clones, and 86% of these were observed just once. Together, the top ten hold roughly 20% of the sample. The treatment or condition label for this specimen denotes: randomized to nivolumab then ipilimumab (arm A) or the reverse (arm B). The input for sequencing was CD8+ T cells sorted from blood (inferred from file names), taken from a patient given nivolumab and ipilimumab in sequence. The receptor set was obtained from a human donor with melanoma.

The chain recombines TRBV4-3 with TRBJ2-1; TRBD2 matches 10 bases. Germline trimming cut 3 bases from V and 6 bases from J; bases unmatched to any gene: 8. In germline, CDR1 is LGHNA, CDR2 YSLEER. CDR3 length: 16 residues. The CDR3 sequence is CASSHQFSGGLNEQFF. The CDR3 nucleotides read TGCGCCAGCAGCCACCAATTTAGCGGGGGGCTCAATGAGCAGTTCTTC.

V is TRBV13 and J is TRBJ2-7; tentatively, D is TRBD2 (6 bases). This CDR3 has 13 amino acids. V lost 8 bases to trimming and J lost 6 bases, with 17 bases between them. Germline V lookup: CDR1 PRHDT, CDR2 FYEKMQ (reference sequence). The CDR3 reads CASSQGGTLEQYF. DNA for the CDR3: TGTGCCAGCTCCCAAGGCGGGACCCTCGAGCAGTACTTC.

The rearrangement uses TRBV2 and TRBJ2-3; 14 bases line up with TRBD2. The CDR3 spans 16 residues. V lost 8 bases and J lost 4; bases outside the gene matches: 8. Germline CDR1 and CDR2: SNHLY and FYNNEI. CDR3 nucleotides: TGTGCCAGCGAGGGACTAGCGGGAGCTCGGGCAGATACGCAGTATTTT. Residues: CASEGLAGARADTQYF.

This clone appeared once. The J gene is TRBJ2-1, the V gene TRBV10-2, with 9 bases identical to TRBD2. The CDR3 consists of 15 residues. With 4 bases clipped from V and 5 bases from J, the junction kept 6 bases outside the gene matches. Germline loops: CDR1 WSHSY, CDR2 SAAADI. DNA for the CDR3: TGCGCCAGCAGTGTGGCGGGGGGGAACAACAATGAGCAGTTCTTC. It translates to CASSVAGGNNNEQFF.

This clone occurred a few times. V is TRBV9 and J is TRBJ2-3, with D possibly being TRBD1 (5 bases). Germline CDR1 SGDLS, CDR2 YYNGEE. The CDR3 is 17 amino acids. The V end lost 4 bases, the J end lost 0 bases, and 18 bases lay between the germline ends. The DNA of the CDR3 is TGTGCCAGCAGCCCCCTTCTGGGGCCACTAAGCACAGATACGCAGTATTTT. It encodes CASSPLLGPLSTDTQYF.

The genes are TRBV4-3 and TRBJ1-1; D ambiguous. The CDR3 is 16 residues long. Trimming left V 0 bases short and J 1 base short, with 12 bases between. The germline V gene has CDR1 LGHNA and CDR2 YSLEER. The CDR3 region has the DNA TGCGCCAGCAGCCAAGAAGCCAGGTACCGGAACACTGAAGCTTTCTTT. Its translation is CASSQEARYRNTEAFF.

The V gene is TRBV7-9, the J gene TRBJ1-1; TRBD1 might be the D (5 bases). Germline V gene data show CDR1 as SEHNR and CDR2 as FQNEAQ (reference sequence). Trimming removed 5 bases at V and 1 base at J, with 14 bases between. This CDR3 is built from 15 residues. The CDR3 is CASSAGIGGNTEAFF. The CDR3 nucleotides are TGTGCCAGCAGCGCAGGAATCGGGGGGAACACTGAAGCTTTCTTT.

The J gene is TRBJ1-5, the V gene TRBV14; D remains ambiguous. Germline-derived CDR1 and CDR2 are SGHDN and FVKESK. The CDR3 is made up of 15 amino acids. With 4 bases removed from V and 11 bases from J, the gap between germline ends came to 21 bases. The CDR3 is CASSLSEEDYGTQHF. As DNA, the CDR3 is TGTGCCAGCAGCCTGAGTGAAGAGGACTACGGGACCCAGCATTTT.

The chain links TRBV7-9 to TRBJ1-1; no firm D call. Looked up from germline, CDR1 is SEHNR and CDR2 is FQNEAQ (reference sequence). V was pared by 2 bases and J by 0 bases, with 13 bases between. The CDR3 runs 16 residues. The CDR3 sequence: CASSLMPGTLNTEAFF. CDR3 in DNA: TGTGCCAGCAGCTTAATGCCAGGAACCCTGAACACTGAAGCTTTCTTT.

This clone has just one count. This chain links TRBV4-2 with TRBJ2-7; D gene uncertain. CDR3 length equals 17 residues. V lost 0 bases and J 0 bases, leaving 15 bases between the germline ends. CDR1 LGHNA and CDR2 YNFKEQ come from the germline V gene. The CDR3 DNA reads TGTGCCAGCAGCCAAGATTTCCGTACAGACCACTCCTACGAGCAGTACTTC. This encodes CASSQDFRTDHSYEQYF.

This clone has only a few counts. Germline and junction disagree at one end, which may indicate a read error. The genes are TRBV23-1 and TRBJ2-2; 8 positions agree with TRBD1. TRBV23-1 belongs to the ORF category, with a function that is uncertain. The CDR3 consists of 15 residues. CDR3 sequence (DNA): TGCGCCAGCAGTTGCAGGGGGCTCGAACACCGGGGAGCTGTTTTT. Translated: CASSCRGLEHRGAVF.

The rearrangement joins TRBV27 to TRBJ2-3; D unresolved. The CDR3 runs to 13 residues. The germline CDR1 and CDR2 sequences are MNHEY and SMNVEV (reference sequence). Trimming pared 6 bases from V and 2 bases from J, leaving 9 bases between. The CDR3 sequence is CASSVGYTDTQYF. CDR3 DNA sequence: TGTGCCAGCAGCGTGGGCTACACAGATACGCAGTATTTT.

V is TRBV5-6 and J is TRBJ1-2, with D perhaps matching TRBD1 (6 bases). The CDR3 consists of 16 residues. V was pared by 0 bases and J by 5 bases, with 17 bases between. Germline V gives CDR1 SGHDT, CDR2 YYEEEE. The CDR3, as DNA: TGTGCCAGCAGCTTGGAGTTACAGGGCCCGTTTTATGGCTACACCTTC. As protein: CASSLELQGPFYGYTF.